The 25 T cell receptor beta chains below were found in one sample sequenced in a study of T cells expressing NK-cell markers. TCRdb re-called the 5' RACE reads and shows each CDR3 protein once, DNA omitted. The sample table sets out 300,000 to 450,000 distinct CDR3 sequences. The sequenced sample was blood T cells: a sorted CD56 or NKG2C T cell subset, CD4+ or CD8+ T cells, or bulk PBMC T cells (not recorded which). The source of these receptors is a man aged 18-70 years in good health.

This chain connects TRBV5-1 to TRBJ2-1; TCRdb outputs TRBD1, but without DNA this stays unchecked. Germline-derived CDR1 and CDR2 are SGHRS and YFSETQ. CDR3 size: 14 residues. CDR3 sequence reads: CASRQVISYNEQFF. Combining the CDR3 with reference TRBV5-1 and TRBJ2-1 gives the whole variable domain KAGVTQTPRYLIKTRGQQVTLSCSPISGHRSVSWYQQTPGQGLQFLFEYFSETQRNKGNFPGRFSGRQFSNSRSEMNVSTLELGDSALYLCASRQVISYNEQFFGPGTRLTVL.

V gene TRBV15 combines with J gene TRBJ2-5. The CDR3 is 15 residues long. The germline CDR1 and CDR2 sequences are LNHNV and YYDKDF (reference sequence). CDR3 amino acids: CATSRDRSGQETQYF.

This chain links TRBV5-1 with TRBJ2-2; TCRdb outputs TRBD1, but without DNA this stays unchecked. The CDR3 extends over 16 amino acids. Germline CDR1 and CDR2: SGHRS and YFSETQ. The chain's CDR3 is CASSLGPGADTGELFF.

This chain joins TRBV12-3 or TRBV12-4 and TRBJ2-1. This CDR3 has 11 amino acids. The CDR3 spells CASGIYNEQFF.

V is TRBV12-5 and J is TRBJ2-7; TCRdb calls TRBD1, which cannot be checked without DNA. Per germline, CDR1 LGHNT and CDR2 FRNRAP. The CDR3 has 12 amino acids. CDR3 sequence: CASGPGIYEQYF.

The rearrangement uses TRBV5-5 and TRBJ2-1; TCRdb lists TRBD1, though no DNA is available to test this call. This CDR3 is built from 16 residues. Germline assignment: CDR1 SGHKS and CDR2 YYEKEE (reference sequence). This CDR3 reads CASSSTGRGHYNEQFF.

The CDR3 region is CASSQGTSGLGETQYF. The rearrangement links TRBV7-9 to TRBJ2-5; TCRdb's D gene call, TRBD2, goes unchecked for lack of DNA. CDR1 and CDR2 (germline): SEHNR, FQNEAQ (reference sequence). The CDR3 runs to 16 residues.

The chain is built from TRBV28 and TRBJ1-1; as DNA is missing, the TRBD1 call by TCRdb cannot be tested. The CDR3 sequence is 14 residues long. Germline CDR1 is MDHEN and CDR2 is SYDVKM. CDR3 sequence reads: CASTAGGQDTEAFF.

V and J are TRBV3-1 and TRBJ2-3; TCRdb designates TRBD1, a call that cannot be tested without DNA. There are 16 residues in the CDR3. Germline V gene sequence: CDR1 LGHDT, CDR2 YNNKEL (reference sequence). The CDR3 spells CASRPGRGGNTDTQYF.

The rearrangement links TRBV28 to TRBJ2-1; TCRdb lists TRBD2, though no DNA is available to test this call. Germline V CDR1 and CDR2: MDHEN, SYDVKM. The CDR3 consists of 13 residues. The CDR3 sequence is CASTAGGPGEQFF.

V and J are TRBV9 and TRBJ2-5; without DNA, the TCRdb call of TRBD2 cannot be checked. This CDR3 region has 13 residues. Per the germline V gene, CDR1 is SGDLS and CDR2 is YYNGEE. The CDR3 loop reads CASSGAGEETQYF.

The V gene is TRBV7-9, the J gene TRBJ1-5. The CDR3 loop spans 15 amino acids. Germline CDR1 and CDR2: SEHNR and FQNEAQ (reference sequence). This CDR3 reads CASSLGSYSNQPQHF.

The chain joins TRBV5-1 to TRBJ1-4. Per the germline V gene, CDR1 is SGHRS and CDR2 is YFSETQ. The CDR3 has 14 amino acids. CDR3 protein: CASSLDRSNEKLFF. Filled out from reference TRBV5-1 and TRBJ1-4, the complete variable domain reads KAGVTQTPRYLIKTRGQQVTLSCSPISGHRSVSWYQQTPGQGLQFLFEYFSETQRNKGNFPGRFSGRQFSNSRSEMNVSTLELGDSALYLCASSLDRSNEKLFFGSGTQLSVL.

CDR3 in amino acids: CASSRQDRVNEKLFF. The chain has TRBV4-1 and TRBJ1-4; TCRdb's assignment of TRBD1 cannot be checked, as there is no DNA. There are 15 residues in the CDR3. Germline lookup yields CDR1 MGHRA and CDR2 YSYEKL.

This chain connects TRBV20-1 to TRBJ2-3; TCRdb indicates TRBD1, and absent DNA this call remains unverified. This CDR3 has 15 residues. Germline CDR1 DFQATT, CDR2 SNEGSKA (reference sequence). The CDR3 reads CSASSSGAVGYTQYF.

The V gene is TRBV6-1, the J gene TRBJ2-7; there is no DNA to check the TCRdb D call of TRBD1. Germline CDR1 MNHNS, CDR2 SASEGT. CDR3 length equals 14 residues. The CDR3 is CASKPDRGTYEQYF.

The chain joins TRBV7-2 to TRBJ2-1; TCRdb reports TRBD2, a call that lacks DNA to check it against. Per germline, CDR1 SGHTA and CDR2 FQGNSA. CDR3 length: 15 residues. The CDR3 sequence: CASSHPSGVSHEQFF.

The V call is TRBV27, the J call TRBJ1-1. The germline V gene has CDR1 MNHEY and CDR2 SMNVEV (reference sequence). CDR3 length: 12 residues. CDR3 sequence: CASSGSDLVGFF.

The chain is built from TRBV19 and TRBJ2-2. CDR1 LNHDA and CDR2 SQIVND come from the germline V gene (reference sequence). The CDR3 is 15 residues long. The CDR3 sequence: CASSIGSYNTGELFF.

J is TRBJ2-3 and V is TRBV12-3 or TRBV12-4; TCRdb proposes TRBD1, but this gene call is untestable without DNA. The CDR3 is 15 residues long. This CDR3 is CASSLQRGPGDTQYF.

This rearrangement joins TRBV10-3 to TRBJ2-7; TCRdb lists TRBD1, though no DNA is available to test this call. Germline V gene sequence: CDR1 ENHRY, CDR2 SYGVKD. CDR3 length equals 15 residues. CDR3 amino acids: CAISEGGHRSYEQYF.

This chain links TRBV27 with TRBJ2-3. Germline V gene data show CDR1 as MNHEY and CDR2 as SMNVEV (reference sequence). This CDR3 spans 15 amino acids. The CDR3 loop is CASRTSTTSTDTQYF.

The V and J genes are TRBV6-1 and TRBJ2-7; lacking DNA, the TRBD1 call made by TCRdb goes unchecked. The CDR3 is 13 amino acids. Germline CDR1 MNHNS, CDR2 SASEGT. The CDR3 loop is CAGGEGGHYEQYF.

This chain connects TRBV28 to TRBJ2-5. CDR3 length equals 15 residues. CDR1 is MDHEN, CDR2 SYDVKM, per germline. The CDR3 here is CASSGEEHLQETQYF. The full variable domain, completed using reference TRBV28 and TRBJ2-5, is DVKVTQSSRYLVKRTGEKVFLECVQDMDHENMFWYRQDPGLGLRLIYFSYDVKMKEKGDIPEGYSVSREKKERFSLILESASTNQTSMYLCASSGEEHLQETQYFGPGTRLLVL.

V usage is TRBV7-2 and J usage is TRBJ2-1; checking the TCRdb D call of TRBD1 is not possible without DNA. Germline assignment: CDR1 SGHTA and CDR2 FQGNSA. The CDR3 totals 16 residues. CDR3 loop: CASSLVGGMEYNEQFF.